These 28 T cell receptor beta chains originate from one sample sequenced in a study of molecular identifiers for immune sequencing clone quantification. One entry per CDR3 protein results from TCRdb running MiXCR on the PCR reads. The sample includes 550,000 to 750,000 distinct CDR3 sequences, less than 20% of them seen just once. Sequences were obtained from naive CD8+ T cells from blood, with Jurkat cell RNA spiked in. Subset indicated: FACS-sorted CD8+CD4-CCR7+CD45RA+ naive T cells. The origin of the receptors is a human donor in good health. Some libraries in this study had Jurkat cell RNA spiked in.

This clonotype appeared once. This sequence joins TRBV11-1 and TRBJ2-7; D remains unclear. Trimming took off 4 bases at V and 3 bases at J, with 10 bases between the two ends. Germline V gene lookup returns CDR1 SGHAT and CDR2 FQDESV (reference sequence). This CDR3 region has 13 residues. The chain's CDR3 is CASSYGQIYEQYF. The CDR3 DNA follows: TGTGCCAGCAGCTACGGCCAGATCTACGAGCAGTACTTC.

This clonotype was seen at least ten times. The chain couples TRBV7-3 to TRBJ2-1; 9 bases match TRBD2. The CDR3 extends over 16 amino acids. CDR1 SGHTA and CDR2 FQGTGA come from the germline V gene. The junction had 8 bases not matched to a gene; V was cut back by 2 bases and J by 6 bases. The CDR3 loop is CASSLGLGLAANEQFF. CDR3 bases: TGTGCCAGCAGCTTAGGTTTGGGACTAGCCGCCAATGAGCAGTTCTTC.

The chain carries TRBV6-2 or TRBV6-3 and TRBJ1-2; perhaps TRBD1 as D (5 bases). Germline lookup yields CDR1 MNHEY and CDR2 SVGEGT. This CDR3 contains 15 residues. The V end was cut by 1 base, the J end by 6 bases, with 15 bases between. The CDR3 protein is CASSYFGTSDDGYTF. As DNA, the CDR3 is TGTGCCAGCAGTTACTTTGGGACGTCTGACGATGGCTACACCTTC.

This clonotype was found many times. This sequence joins TRBV24-1 and TRBJ1-4; 8 bases fit TRBD1. Trimming removed 3 bases from V and 5 bases from J; junction bases left unmatched: 28. CDR1 and CDR2 from the germline V gene are KGHDR and SFDVKD. The CDR3 extends over 23 amino acids. CDR3 bases: TGTGCCACCAGTGATCCTGTGGACAGGGCAAGGAGTCATTTCAACATTAAGAATGAAAAACTGTTTTTT. Residues: CATSDPVDRARSHFNIKNEKLFF.

This clonotype was picked up many times. The genes are TRBV6-5 and TRBJ1-4; no clear D gene. Trimming pared 2 bases from V and 4 bases from J, leaving 5 bases between. CDR1 MNHEY and CDR2 SVGAGI come from the germline V gene. The CDR3 length is 13 residues. This CDR3 reads CASSYNSNEKLFF. Here the CDR3 DNA reads TGTGCCAGCAGTTACAACAGTAATGAAAAACTGTTTTTT.

This clonotype has a count of ten or more. The chain is built from TRBV4-1 and TRBJ1-4; a possible D gene is TRBD1 (5 bases). Germline CDR1 MGHRA, CDR2 YSYEKL. Trimming cost V 0 bases and J 1 base, with 12 bases left between them. The CDR3 is 17 residues long. CDR3 sequence (DNA): TGCGCCAGCAGCCAAGAGAGGGGCCAAGGAACTAATGAAAAACTGTTTTTT. It encodes CASSQERGQGTNEKLFF.

This clonotype appeared a few times. V and J are TRBV27 and TRBJ2-3; TRBD2 is a possible D gene (8 bases). V was clipped by 4 bases and J by 4 bases, with 24 bases between them. The germline V gene has CDR1 MNHEY and CDR2 SMNVEV (reference sequence). The CDR3 spans 18 residues. The CDR3 region has the DNA TGTGCCAGCAGTTCGTATAGCGGGGCTCCCCAGGGGGCAGATACGCAGTATTTT. Translation gives CASSSYSGAPQGADTQYF.

This clonotype occurred many times. The chain carries TRBV6-5 and TRBJ2-6; D remains ambiguous. CDR3 length equals 14 residues. In germline, CDR1 is MNHEY, CDR2 SVGAGI. Trimming took 2 bases from V and 6 from J, leaving 8 bases between them. The CDR3 here is CASSYAAMANVLTF. The DNA of the CDR3 is TGTGCCAGCAGTTACGCAGCCATGGCCAACGTCCTGACTTTC.

This clonotype was observed at least ten times. The rearrangement joins TRBV6-6 to TRBJ2-5; 7 bases align to TRBD2. V was clipped by 0 bases and J by 2 bases; unmatched bases: 3. The germline CDR1 and CDR2 sequences are MNHNY and SVGAGI (reference sequence). The CDR3 is 15 amino acids. The DNA of the CDR3 is TGTGCCAGCAGTTACTCGGCGGGAGAGCAAGAGACCCAGTACTTC. It translates to CASSYSAGEQETQYF.

In this sample, this clonotype turned up many times. The chain uses TRBV2 and TRBJ1-1; the D gene is possibly TRBD1 (5 bases). V lost 5 bases and J lost 8, with 15 bases in between. Germline-derived CDR1 and CDR2 are SNHLY and FYNNEI. The CDR3 length is 13 residues. CDR3 region: CASSPSGWTEAFF. CDR3 coding DNA: TGTGCCAGCAGTCCGTCCGGTTGGACAGAAGCTTTCTTT. Full variable domain (rest looked up from reference TRBV2 and TRBJ1-1): EPEVTQTPSHQVTQMGQEVILRCVPISNHLYFYWYRQILGQKVEFLVSFYNNEISEKSEIFDDQFSVERPDGSNFTLKIRSTKLEDSAMYFCASSPSGWTEAFFGQGTRLTVV.

The chain carries TRBV24-1 and TRBJ2-7; 11 positions agree with TRBD2. The CDR3 length is 19 residues. The germline V gene encodes CDR1 KGHDR and CDR2 SFDVKD. V was pared by 4 bases and J by 3 bases, with 16 bases of the junction left unmatched. DNA of the CDR3: TGTGCCACCAGTGAAACCGGGACTAGCGGAGACTTGCCCTACTACGAGCAGTACTTC. Its translation: CATSETGTSGDLPYYEQYF.

This clonotype was seen a handful of times. The chain is built from TRBV7-9 and TRBJ2-7; unclear D gene. The V and J ends lost 3 bases and 5 bases respectively, with 8 bases between them. This CDR3 has 12 residues. Germline lookup yields CDR1 SEHNR and CDR2 FQNEAQ (reference sequence). The CDR3 loop reads CASSFAPDEQYF. The CDR3 DNA reads as TGTGCCAGCAGCTTCGCCCCAGACGAGCAGTACTTC.

This clonotype was recorded at least ten times. The chain recombines TRBV28 with TRBJ1-2; D not resolved. With 2 bases removed from V and 1 base from J, the gap between germline ends came to 11 bases. The CDR3 extends over 15 amino acids. Germline assignment: CDR1 MDHEN and CDR2 SYDVKM. The CDR3 loop is CASSLRAGLNYGYTF. CDR3 coding DNA: TGTGCCAGCAGTTTACGGGCAGGCCTTAACTATGGCTACACCTTC.

Many counts were recorded for this clonotype. The chain employs TRBV7-2 and TRBJ1-1; a weak D match, TRBD1 (6 bases). Trimming stripped 6 bases from V and 2 bases from J, with 10 bases between. Looked up from germline, CDR1 is SGHTA and CDR2 is FQGNSA. The CDR3 loop spans 13 amino acids. CDR3 sequence reads: CASRGAGNTEAFF. DNA for the CDR3: TGTGCCAGCAGGGGGGCAGGAAACACTGAAGCTTTCTTT.

This clonotype occurred a few times. The V and J genes are TRBV5-1 and TRBJ1-3; D is ambiguous. This CDR3 region has 17 residues. V was pared by 0 bases and J by 3 bases, with 16 bases between. The germline gives CDR1 SGHRS, CDR2 YFSETQ. This CDR3 reads CASSLGWQAGVGNTIYF. The CDR3, as DNA: TGCGCCAGCAGCTTGGGATGGCAGGCGGGTGTTGGAAACACCATATATTTT.

This clonotype was picked up many times. J is TRBJ2-4 and V is TRBV11-2; D not resolved. The germline V and J ends were trimmed by 6 bases and 8 bases, with 20 bases remaining between them. From germline, CDR1 is SGHAT and CDR2 FQNNGV. This CDR3 spans 15 amino acids. This CDR3 reads CASSLASAPKYIQYF. The CDR3 nucleotides read TGTGCCAGCAGTTTGGCGTCCGCGCCAAAATACATTCAGTACTTC. The full variable domain, with the rest looked up from reference TRBV11-2 and TRBJ2-4, is EAGVAQSPRYKIIEKRQSVAFWCNPISGHATLYWYQQILGQGPKLLIQFQNNGVVDDSQLPKDRFSAERLKGVDSTLKIQPAKLEDSAVYLCASSLASAPKYIQYFGAGTRLSVL.

This clonotype was seen at least ten times. The chain carries TRBV29-1 and TRBJ2-7, with D hard to call. The CDR3 is made up of 12 amino acids. The V gene's germline CDR1 is SQVTM and CDR2 ANQGSEA. V was pared by 6 bases and J by 2 bases, with 11 bases between. In nucleotides, the CDR3 is TGCAGCGTCGGTAGTGGTACCTACGAGCAGTACTTC. It codes for CSVGSGTYEQYF.

This clonotype was seen ten or more times. The V gene is TRBV11-2, the J gene TRBJ2-1; unclear D gene. The germline V gene encodes CDR1 SGHAT and CDR2 FQNNGV. This CDR3 is 16 amino acids long. Trimming took off 0 bases at V and 2 bases at J, with 11 bases between the two ends. The CDR3 DNA reads as TGTGCCAGCAGCTTAGATAGGTTATCCCCCTACAATGAGCAGTTCTTC. Its protein product is CASSLDRLSPYNEQFF.

A few counts support this clonotype. This chain connects TRBV19 to TRBJ2-1; 8 bases match TRBD1. J was trimmed by 0 bases and V by 3 bases; bases with no gene match: 16. This CDR3 has 20 residues. Looked up from germline, CDR1 is LNHDA and CDR2 is SQIVND (reference sequence). CDR3 nucleotide sequence: TGTGCCAGTAGTATGGGACCGGGACAGGTGTATCCGAGCTCCTACAATGAGCAGTTCTTC. Residues: CASSMGPGQVYPSSYNEQFF.

The table lists this clonotype with a count of one. Given a much more abundant clone one base away, this may be a read error. The gene calls are TRBV6-5 and TRBJ2-6, with D possibly being TRBD1 (6 bases). V was cut by 2 bases and J by 0 bases, with 11 bases left in between. Germline lookup yields CDR1 MNHEY and CDR2 SVGAGI. The CDR3 sequence is 17 residues long. DNA for the CDR3: TGTGCCAGCAGTTACGGTGGACAGTACTCTGGGGCCAACGTCCTGACTTTC. It yields the protein CASSYGGQYSGANVLTF.

This clonotype occurred a few times. This clone may be a read error of a much larger clone one base away. This chain joins TRBV29-1 and TRBJ2-2; D not certain. Trimming pared 8 bases from V and 6 bases from J, leaving 7 bases between. The CDR3 is 10 amino acids. Germline V CDR1 and CDR2: SQVTM, ANQGSEA. The chain's CDR3 is CSPQAGELFF. DNA of the CDR3: TGCAGCCCCCAGGCCGGGGAGCTGTTTTTT.

This clonotype was seen ten or more times. This chain connects TRBV5-6 to TRBJ2-3, with 10 nucleotides matching TRBD2. The CDR3 length is 16 residues. Germline V gene sequence: CDR1 SGHDT, CDR2 YYEEEE. V lost 0 bases and J lost 2; bases outside the gene matches: 3. The DNA of the CDR3 is TGTGCCAGCAGCTTGGAGCTAGCGGGGGACACAGATACGCAGTATTTT. Protein: CASSLELAGDTDTQYF.

The rearrangement links TRBV7-9 to TRBJ1-1, with D maybe TRBD1 (5 bases). The germline gives CDR1 SEHNR, CDR2 FQNEAQ (reference sequence). V lost 4 bases to trimming and J lost 5 bases, with 20 bases between them. The CDR3 has 16 residues. CDR3: CASSSGRQGFWTEAFF. Here the CDR3 DNA reads TGTGCCAGCAGCTCCGGCAGGCAGGGATTTTGGACTGAAGCTTTCTTT.

Ten or more counts support this clonotype. The gene calls are TRBV19 and TRBJ2-3, with D perhaps matching TRBD2 (5 bases). Per the germline V gene, CDR1 is LNHDA and CDR2 is SQIVND (reference sequence). The CDR3 consists of 15 residues. V gave up 1 base and J gave up 0 bases, with 8 bases separating them. CDR3 sequence: CASSIAGESTDTQYF. CDR3 DNA sequence: TGTGCCAGTAGTATAGCTGGGGAGAGCACAGATACGCAGTATTTT.

This clonotype was detected ten times or more. V is TRBV28 and J is TRBJ1-2, with a tentative D call TRBD1 (5 bases). The CDR3 consists of 18 residues. Germline CDR1 MDHEN, CDR2 SYDVKM. V lost 6 bases and J 4 bases, leaving 27 bases between the germline ends. Written as DNA, the CDR3 is TGTGCCAGCAGCTCTACCGACTGGGGAGGACATCCGCCCTATGGCTACACCTTC. Translating gives CASSSTDWGGHPPYGYTF.

Ten or more counts support this clonotype. The CDR3 reads CASSHHLSGTGELFF. Here the CDR3 DNA reads TGTGCCAGCAGCCACCACCTCTCGGGCACCGGGGAGCTGTTTTTT. J is TRBJ2-2 and V is TRBV3-1, with unresolved D. CDR1 is LGHDT, CDR2 YNNKEL, per germline (reference sequence). CDR3 length: 15 residues. Deletions cut 3 bases from V and 4 bases from J, with 12 bases between.

This clonotype was detected many times. The rearrangement links TRBV6-6 to TRBJ2-2; D assignment may be TRBD1 or TRBD2 (5 bases each). V was trimmed by 0 bases and J by 7 bases, leaving 12 bases between them. The CDR3 runs to 15 residues. CDR1 is MNHNY, CDR2 SVGAGI, per germline (reference sequence). The DNA for the CDR3 is TGTGCCAGCAGTTACTCGGGGGTCGGAGGCGGGGAGCTGTTTTTT. This encodes CASSYSGVGGGELFF.

This clonotype was seen ten or more times. The V and J genes are TRBV7-9 and TRBJ1-5; D is unclear. V dropped 1 base and J dropped 8 bases, with 9 bases sitting between them. From germline, CDR1 is SEHNR and CDR2 FQNEAQ (reference sequence). This CDR3 has 13 residues. CDR3 sequence reads: CASSLVGVEPQHF. CDR3 sequence (DNA): TGTGCCAGCAGCTTAGTTGGGGTTGAGCCCCAGCATTTT. Full variable domain (rest looked up from reference TRBV7-9 and TRBJ1-5): DTGVSQNPRHKITKRGQNVTFRCDPISEHNRLYWYRQTLGQGPEFLTYFQNEAQLEKSRLLSDRFSAERPKGSFSTLEIQRTEQGDSAMYLCASSLVGVEPQHFGDGTRLSIL.